A single sample is the source of the 2 T cell receptor beta chains below, sequenced in a study of CD8 T cells in Susac syndrome. cDNA came from 0.5 to 1 ug RNA primed by random hexamers. TCRdb used MiXCR to reprocess the immunoSEQ multiplex PCR reads, holding one entry per CDR3 protein. Counted here are around 200,000 distinct CDR3 sequences, 95% occurring once; the ten biggest clones make up approximately 0.16%. Sequencing was performed on CD8+ T cells from PBMCs. These TCRs come from a human donor with Susac syndrome.

The V and J genes are TRBV20-1 and TRBJ2-5; a weak D match, TRBD2 (5 bases). The V and J ends lost 4 bases and 6 bases respectively, with 24 bases between them. Germline V gene lookup returns CDR1 DFQATT and CDR2 SNEGSKA (reference sequence). CDR3 length: 16 amino acids. CDR3 nucleotide sequence: TGCAGTGCTACGAGATCTTCGGCAGGTCCCGGGAAGACCCAGTACTTC. Protein product: CSATRSSAGPGKTQYF.

The chain links TRBV2 to TRBJ2-5; possibly TRBD1 for D (7 bases). The germline gives CDR1 SNHLY, CDR2 FYNNEI. The CDR3 totals 18 residues. Trimming left V 7 bases short and J 7 bases short, with 31 bases between. The chain's CDR3 is CASIKTAGNRGSEGTQYF. The CDR3 nucleotides are TGTGCCAGCATCAAAACGGCAGGGAACAGGGGATCGGAGGGGACCCAGTACTTC.